The 6 T cell receptor beta chains below come from one sample, sequenced in a study of blood T cell repertoires in COVID-19. The data were produced by immunoSEQ multiplex PCR, yet TCRdb's version contains in-frame clones alone and is incomplete. The table includes approximately 130,000 clones, about 90% detected once. Material: peripheral blood. The source is a woman aged 45-65 years who had recovered from COVID-19.

This sequence joins TRBV5-1 and TRBJ1-1, with 10 bases fitting TRBD1. The germline V gene has CDR1 SGHRS and CDR2 YFSETQ. With 3 bases clipped from V and 3 bases from J, the junction kept 2 bases outside the gene matches. The length of the CDR3 is 14 residues. Written as DNA, the CDR3 is TGCGCCAGCAGCTGGGGGACAGGGGACACTGAAGCTTTCTTT. Translating gives CASSWGTGDTEAFF.

The chain links TRBV6-6 to TRBJ1-3, with no clear D. The V gene's germline CDR1 is MNHNY and CDR2 SVGAGI (reference sequence). CDR3 length equals 15 residues. V was clipped by 6 bases and J by 2 bases, with 14 bases between them. CDR3 nucleotide sequence: TGTGCCAGCAGGCATTCAGGTTCTACTGGAAACACCATATATTTT. Protein product: CASRHSGSTGNTIYF.

V and J are TRBV28 and TRBJ2-2; D is perhaps TRBD1 (6 bases). Per germline, CDR1 MDHEN and CDR2 SYDVKM. The V gene lost 5 bases and the J gene lost 5 bases, with 21 bases spanning the gap. The CDR3 contains 17 residues. The CDR3 DNA sequence: TGTGCCAGCAGTATACCACCCAGGGGAAGGACTACCGGGGAGCTGTTTTTT. Its translation: CASSIPPRGRTTGELFF.

The V and J genes are TRBV7-2 and TRBJ2-1, with 11 bases matching TRBD1. V was clipped by 8 bases and J by 7 bases; unmatched bases: 10. The CDR3 contains 15 residues. The germline V gene encodes CDR1 SGHTA and CDR2 FQGNSA. CDR3 sequence reads: CASGFRTGGPNEQFF. Written as DNA, the CDR3 is TGTGCCAGCGGTTTTCGGACAGGGGGCCCAAATGAGCAGTTCTTC.

This clone has a handful of counts. The J gene is TRBJ1-2, the V gene TRBV19; D may be TRBD1 (6 bases). This CDR3 is built from 14 residues. In germline, CDR1 is LNHDA, CDR2 SQIVND (reference sequence). Deletions cut 4 bases from V and 5 bases from J, with 14 bases between. DNA of the CDR3: TGTGCCAGTAGTAGTCACACAGGGCAATATGGCTACACCTTC. Its translation is CASSSHTGQYGYTF.

This clone occurred once. This sequence joins TRBV27 and TRBJ2-1, with 13 bases identical to TRBD2. The V gene end was trimmed by 3 bases and the J gene end by 6 bases; junction bases not matched to a gene: 8. Germline V gene lookup returns CDR1 MNHEY and CDR2 SMNVEV (reference sequence). The CDR3 runs to 17 residues. Here the CDR3 reads CASSLAATSGRGNEQFF. CDR3 bases: TGTGCCAGCAGTTTGGCCGCTACTAGCGGGAGGGGCAATGAGCAGTTCTTC.